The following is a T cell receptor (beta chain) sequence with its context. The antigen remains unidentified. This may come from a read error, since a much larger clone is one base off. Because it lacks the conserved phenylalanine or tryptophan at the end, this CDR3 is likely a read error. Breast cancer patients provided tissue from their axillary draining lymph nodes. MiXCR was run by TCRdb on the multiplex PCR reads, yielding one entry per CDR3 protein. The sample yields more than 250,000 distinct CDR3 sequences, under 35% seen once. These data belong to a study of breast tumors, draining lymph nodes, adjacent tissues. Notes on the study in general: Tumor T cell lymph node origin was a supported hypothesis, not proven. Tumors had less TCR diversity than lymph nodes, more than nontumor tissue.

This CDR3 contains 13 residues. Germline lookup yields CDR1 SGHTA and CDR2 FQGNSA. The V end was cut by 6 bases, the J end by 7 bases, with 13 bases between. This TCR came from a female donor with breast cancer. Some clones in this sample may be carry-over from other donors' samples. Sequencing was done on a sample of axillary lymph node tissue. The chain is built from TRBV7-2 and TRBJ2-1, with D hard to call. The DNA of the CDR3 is TGTGCCAGCAGTTTAAGGGTGGTAAATGAGCAGTTCATC. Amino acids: CASSLRVVNEQFI.